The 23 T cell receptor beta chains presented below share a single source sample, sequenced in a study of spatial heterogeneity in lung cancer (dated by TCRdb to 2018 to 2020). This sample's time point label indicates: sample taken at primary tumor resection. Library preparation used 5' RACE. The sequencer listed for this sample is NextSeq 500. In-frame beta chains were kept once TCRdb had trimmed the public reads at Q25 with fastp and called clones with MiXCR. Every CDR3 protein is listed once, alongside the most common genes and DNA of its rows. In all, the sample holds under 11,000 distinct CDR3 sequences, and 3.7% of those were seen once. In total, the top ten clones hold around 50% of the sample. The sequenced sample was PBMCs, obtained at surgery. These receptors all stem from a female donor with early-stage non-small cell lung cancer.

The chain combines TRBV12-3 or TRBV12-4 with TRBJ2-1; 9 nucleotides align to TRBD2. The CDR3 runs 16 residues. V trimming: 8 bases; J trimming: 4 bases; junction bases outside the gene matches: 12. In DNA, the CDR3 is TGTGCCAGCCTCCTTAGCGGGGGAGGGAGATACAATGAGCAGTTCTTC. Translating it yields CASLLSGGGRYNEQFF.

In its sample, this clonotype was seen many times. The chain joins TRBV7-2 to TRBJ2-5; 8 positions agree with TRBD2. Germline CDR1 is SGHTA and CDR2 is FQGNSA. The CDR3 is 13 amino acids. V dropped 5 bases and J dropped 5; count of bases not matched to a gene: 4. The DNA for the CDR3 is TGTGCCAGCAGCCCCGGGGGGGGGGAGACCCAGTACTTC. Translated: CASSPGGGETQYF.

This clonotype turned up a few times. The CDR3, as DNA: TGTGCCAGCAGTTACCCCAGTCAGGGCCCCCCCACGGCAGATACGCAGTATTTT. Its translation: CASSYPSQGPPTADTQYF. The rearrangement joins TRBV6-2 or TRBV6-3 to TRBJ2-3; D might be TRBD1 (5 bases). This CDR3 is 18 amino acids long. Deletions cut 2 bases from V and 4 bases from J, with 22 bases between. From germline, CDR1 is MNHEY and CDR2 SVGEGT.

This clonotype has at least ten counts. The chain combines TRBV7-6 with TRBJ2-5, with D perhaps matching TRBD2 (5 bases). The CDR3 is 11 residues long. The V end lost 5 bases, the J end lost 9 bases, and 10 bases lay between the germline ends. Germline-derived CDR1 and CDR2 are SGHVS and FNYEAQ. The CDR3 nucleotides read TGTGCCAGCAGCGGTAGCGTGTCCCAGTACTTC. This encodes CASSGSVSQYF.

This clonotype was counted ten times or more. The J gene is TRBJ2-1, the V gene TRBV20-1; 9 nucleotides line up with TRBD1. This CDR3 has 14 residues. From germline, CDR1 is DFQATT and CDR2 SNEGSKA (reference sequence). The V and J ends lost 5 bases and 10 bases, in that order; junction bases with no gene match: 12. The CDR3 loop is CSAEPGQGGAEQFF. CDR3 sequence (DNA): TGCAGTGCTGAACCGGGACAGGGAGGAGCCGAGCAGTTCTTC.

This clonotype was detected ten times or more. This CDR3 is CASSLRGAGAETQYF. The CDR3 coding sequence is TGTGCCAGCAGCCTCCGAGGAGCGGGAGCAGAGACCCAGTACTTC. The J gene is TRBJ2-5, the V gene TRBV28, with 8 bases aligning to TRBD2. Germline trimming cut 6 bases from V and 4 bases from J; bases unmatched to any gene: 10. The CDR3 has 15 residues. Germline V gene lookup returns CDR1 MDHEN and CDR2 SYDVKM. The whole variable domain, remainder taken from reference TRBV28 and TRBJ2-5, is DVKVTQSSRYLVKRTGEKVFLECVQDMDHENMFWYRQDPGLGLRLIYFSYDVKMKEKGDIPEGYSVSREKKERFSLILESASTNQTSMYLCASSLRGAGAETQYFGPGTRLLVL.

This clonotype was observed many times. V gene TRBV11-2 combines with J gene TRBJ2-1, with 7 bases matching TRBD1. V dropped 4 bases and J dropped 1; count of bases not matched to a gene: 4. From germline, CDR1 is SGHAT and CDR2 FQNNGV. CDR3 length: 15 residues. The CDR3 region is CASSYQDRSYNEQFF. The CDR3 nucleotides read TGTGCCAGCAGCTACCAGGACAGGTCCTACAATGAGCAGTTCTTC.

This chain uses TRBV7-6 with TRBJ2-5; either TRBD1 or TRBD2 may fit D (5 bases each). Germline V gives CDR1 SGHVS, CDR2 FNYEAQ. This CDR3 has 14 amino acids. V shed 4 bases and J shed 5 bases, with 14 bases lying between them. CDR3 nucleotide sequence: TGTGCCAGCAGCTCCCCGTACGGGGCGGAGACCCAGTACTTC. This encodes CASSSPYGAETQYF. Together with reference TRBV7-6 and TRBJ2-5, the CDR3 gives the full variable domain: GAGVSQSPRYKVTKRGQDVALRCDPISGHVSLYWYRQALGQGPEFLTYFNYEAQQDKSGLPNDRFSAERPEGSISTLTIQRTEQRDSAMYRCASSSPYGAETQYFGPGTRLLVL.

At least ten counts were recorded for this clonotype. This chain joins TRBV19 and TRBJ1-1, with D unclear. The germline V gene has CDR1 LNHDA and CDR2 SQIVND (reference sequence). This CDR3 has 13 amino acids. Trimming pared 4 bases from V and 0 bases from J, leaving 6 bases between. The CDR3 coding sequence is TGTGCCAGTAGTAACGCGGTGAACACTGAAGCTTTCTTT. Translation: CASSNAVNTEAFF.

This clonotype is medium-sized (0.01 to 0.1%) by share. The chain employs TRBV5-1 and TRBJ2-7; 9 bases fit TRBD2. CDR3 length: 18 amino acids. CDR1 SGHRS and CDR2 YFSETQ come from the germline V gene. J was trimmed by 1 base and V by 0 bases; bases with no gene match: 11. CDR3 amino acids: CASSLGGTPGLASYEQYF. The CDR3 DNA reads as TGCGCCAGCAGCTTGGGGGGGACCCCGGGACTAGCATCCTACGAGCAGTACTTC.

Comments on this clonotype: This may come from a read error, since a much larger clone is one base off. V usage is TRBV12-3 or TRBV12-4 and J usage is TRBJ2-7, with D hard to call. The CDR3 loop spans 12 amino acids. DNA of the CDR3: TGTGCCAGCAGTCGGCATTCCTACGTGCAGTACTTC. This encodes CASSRHSYVQYF.

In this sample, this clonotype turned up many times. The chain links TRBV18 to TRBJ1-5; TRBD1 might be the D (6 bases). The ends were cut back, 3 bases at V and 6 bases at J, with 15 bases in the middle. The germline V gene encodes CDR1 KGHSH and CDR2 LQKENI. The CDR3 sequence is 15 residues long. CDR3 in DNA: TGTGCCAGCTCACCGGGCAGGGGAGAGGGTCAGCCCCAGCATTTT. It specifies CASSPGRGEGQPQHF.

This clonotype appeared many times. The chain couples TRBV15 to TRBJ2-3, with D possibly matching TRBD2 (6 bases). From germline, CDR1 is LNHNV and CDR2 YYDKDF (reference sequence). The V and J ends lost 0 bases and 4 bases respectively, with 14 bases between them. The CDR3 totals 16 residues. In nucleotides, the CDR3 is TGTGCCACCAGCAGAGATGGGGGATCGGGGGCAGATACGCAGTATTTT. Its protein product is CATSRDGGSGADTQYF.

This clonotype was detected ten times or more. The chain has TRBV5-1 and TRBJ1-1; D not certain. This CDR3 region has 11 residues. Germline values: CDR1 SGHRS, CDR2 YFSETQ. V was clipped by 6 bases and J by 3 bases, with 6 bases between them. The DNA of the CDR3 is TGCGCCAGCAAAGGTGACACTGAAGCTTTCTTT. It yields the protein CASKGDTEAFF.

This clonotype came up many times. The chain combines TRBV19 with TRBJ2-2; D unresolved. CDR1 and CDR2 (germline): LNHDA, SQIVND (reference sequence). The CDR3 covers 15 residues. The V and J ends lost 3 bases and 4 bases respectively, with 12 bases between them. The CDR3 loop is CASSIGPIRTGELFF. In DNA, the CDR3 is TGTGCCAGTAGTATTGGGCCTATCCGCACCGGGGAGCTGTTTTTT.

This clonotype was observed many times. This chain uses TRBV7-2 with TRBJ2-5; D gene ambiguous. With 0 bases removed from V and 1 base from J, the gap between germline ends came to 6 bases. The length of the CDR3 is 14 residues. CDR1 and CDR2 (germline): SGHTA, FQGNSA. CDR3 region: CASSLAPAQETQYF. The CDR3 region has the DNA TGTGCCAGCAGCTTAGCTCCAGCCCAAGAGACCCAGTACTTC.

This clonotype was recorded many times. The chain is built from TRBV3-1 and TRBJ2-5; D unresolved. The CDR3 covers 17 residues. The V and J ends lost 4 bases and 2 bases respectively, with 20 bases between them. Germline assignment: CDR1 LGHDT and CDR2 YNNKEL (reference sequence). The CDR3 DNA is TGTGCCAGCAGCCCGCGCCCGGCCAAGAGTGATCAAGAGACCCAGTACTTC. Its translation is CASSPRPAKSDQETQYF.

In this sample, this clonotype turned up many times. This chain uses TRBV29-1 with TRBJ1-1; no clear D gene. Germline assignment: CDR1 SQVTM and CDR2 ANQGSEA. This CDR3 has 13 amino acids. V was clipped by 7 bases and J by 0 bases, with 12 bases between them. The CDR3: CSATLRVNTEAFF. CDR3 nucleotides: TGCAGCGCCACGTTGAGGGTGAACACTGAAGCTTTCTTT.

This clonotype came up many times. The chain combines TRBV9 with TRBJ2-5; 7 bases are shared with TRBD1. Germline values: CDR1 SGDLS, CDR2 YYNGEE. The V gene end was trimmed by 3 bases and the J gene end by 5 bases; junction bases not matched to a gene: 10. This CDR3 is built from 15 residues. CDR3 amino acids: CASSENRQGRETQYF. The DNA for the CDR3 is TGTGCCAGCAGCGAGAATCGACAGGGCCGTGAGACCCAGTACTTC.

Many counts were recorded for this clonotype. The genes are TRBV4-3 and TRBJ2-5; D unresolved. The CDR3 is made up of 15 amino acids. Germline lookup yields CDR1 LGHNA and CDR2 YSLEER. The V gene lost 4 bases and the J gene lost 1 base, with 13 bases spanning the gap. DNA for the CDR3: TGCGCCAGCAGCCTTCAAAGGGTCGGCCAAGAGACCCAGTACTTC. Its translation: CASSLQRVGQETQYF.

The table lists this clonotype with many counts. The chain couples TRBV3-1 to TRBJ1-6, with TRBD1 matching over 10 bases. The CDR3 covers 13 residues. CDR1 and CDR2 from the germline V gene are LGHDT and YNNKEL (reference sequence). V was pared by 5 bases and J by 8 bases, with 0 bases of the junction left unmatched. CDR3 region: CASSDRGHSPLHF. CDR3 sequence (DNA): TGTGCCAGCAGCGACAGGGGGCATTCACCCCTCCACTTT.

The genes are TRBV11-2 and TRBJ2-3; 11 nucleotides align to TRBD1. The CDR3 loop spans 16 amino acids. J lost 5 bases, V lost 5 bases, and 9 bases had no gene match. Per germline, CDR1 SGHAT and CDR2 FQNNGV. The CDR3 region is CASSTGQGGLEDTQYF. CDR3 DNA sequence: TGTGCCAGCAGCACGGGACAGGGGGGGCTGGAAGATACGCAGTATTTT.

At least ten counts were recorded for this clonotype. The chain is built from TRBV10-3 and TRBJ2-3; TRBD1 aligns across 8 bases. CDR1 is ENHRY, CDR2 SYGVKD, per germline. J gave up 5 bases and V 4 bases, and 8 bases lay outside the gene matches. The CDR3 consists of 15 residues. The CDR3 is CAISVGAGGQDTQYF. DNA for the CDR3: TGTGCCATCAGTGTAGGGGCAGGGGGCCAAGATACGCAGTATTTT.